This passage covers 30 T cell receptor beta chains from one sample sequenced in a study of T cell responses to AZD1222 COVID-19 vaccine. Data came from immunoSEQ multiplex PCR; TCRdb stores just in-frame clones and leaves some out. The profile shows hundreds of thousands of clones, roughly 91% of them singletons. The input for sequencing was peripheral blood, taken on day 0 of MenACWY control vaccination. Receptors were obtained from an adult in good health.

The chain joins TRBV11-3 to TRBJ2-1; a possible D gene is TRBD1 (5 bases). CDR3 length: 14 residues. The germline V and J ends were trimmed by 5 bases and 3 bases, with 11 bases remaining between them. Germline V gene lookup returns CDR1 SGHNT and CDR2 YENEEA. The CDR3 DNA reads TGTGCCAGCAGCCCAGGGCAGGGCTACAATGAGCAGTTCTTC. It encodes CASSPGQGYNEQFF.

The rearrangement uses TRBV5-1 and TRBJ2-7, with D possibly matching TRBD1 (6 bases). The CDR3 totals 14 residues. Trimming took 4 bases from V and 5 from J, leaving 16 bases between them. The V gene's germline CDR1 is SGHRS and CDR2 YFSETQ. The CDR3: CASSDSQPGDEQYF. In DNA, the CDR3 is TGCGCCAGCAGCGACTCCCAACCAGGGGACGAGCAGTACTTC.

The chain couples TRBV5-4 to TRBJ2-2, with TRBD1 identical over 8 bases. Germline V gene data show CDR1 as SGHNT and CDR2 as YYREEE (reference sequence). Trimming removed 5 bases from V and 4 bases from J; junction bases left unmatched: 10. The CDR3 covers 16 residues. DNA for the CDR3: TGTGCCAGCAGTTTCTCAGGGGGCGCGGGCACCGGGGAGCTGTTTTTT. Amino acid sequence: CASSFSGGAGTGELFF.

The chain links TRBV5-1 to TRBJ2-3, with 8 bases aligning to TRBD1. The CDR3 runs to 15 residues. V was clipped by 1 base and J by 3 bases; unmatched bases: 4. The germline V gene has CDR1 SGHRS and CDR2 YFSETQ. In DNA form, the CDR3 reads TGCGCCAGCAGCTTGACAGGGGGACGAACAGATACGCAGTATTTT. Its protein is CASSLTGGRTDTQYF.

V and J are TRBV27 and TRBJ2-2; 9 bases agree with TRBD1. This CDR3 is 15 amino acids long. Germline CDR1 reads MNHEY; CDR2 reads SMNVEV (reference sequence). The junction had 8 bases not matched to a gene; V was cut back by 6 bases and J by 6 bases. The CDR3 nucleotides read TGTGCCAGCAGCTACGGGGACAGGGAGGCCGGGGAGCTGTTTTTT. Protein product: CASSYGDREAGELFF.

The chain couples TRBV6-5 to TRBJ1-2, with a possible D match to TRBD1 (5 bases). V gave up 8 bases and J gave up 7 bases, with 23 bases separating them. The CDR3 contains 15 residues. Per germline, CDR1 MNHEY and CDR2 SVGAGI. Here the CDR3 DNA reads TGTGCCAGCTACGCCTTCGGGGGTCGGGAGCGTGGCTACACCTTC. Its protein is CASYAFGGRERGYTF.

The chain joins TRBV7-2 to TRBJ2-3; 7 bases match TRBD2. Germline CDR1 SGHTA, CDR2 FQGNSA. The CDR3 consists of 14 residues. V was pared by 5 bases and J by 3 bases, with 5 bases of the junction left unmatched. In DNA, the CDR3 is TGTGCCAGCAGCCCCGGACTAGTTACAGATACGCAGTATTTT. This encodes CASSPGLVTDTQYF. Variable domain in full (rest from reference TRBV7-2 and TRBJ2-3): GAGVSQSPSNKVTEKGKDVELRCDPISGHTALYWYRQSLGQGLEFLIYFQGNSAPDKSGLPSDRFSAERTGGSVSTLTIQRTQQEDSAVYLCASSPGLVTDTQYFGPGTRLTVL.

Regarding this clone: This same CDR3 is encoded by further DNA sequences in the sample. The rearrangement links TRBV6-2 or TRBV6-3 to TRBJ1-5; a possible D gene is TRBD1 (5 bases). The V gene lost 2 bases and the J gene lost 4 bases, with 12 bases spanning the gap. Per germline, CDR1 MNHEY and CDR2 SVGEGT. CDR3 length: 15 residues. CDR3 region: CASSYGRVGNQPQHF. CDR3 nucleotides: TGTGCCAGCAGTTACGGCAGGGTCGGAAATCAGCCCCAGCATTTT.

The chain links TRBV19 to TRBJ1-3; D uncertain. The CDR3 runs to 17 residues. Between the trimmed V and J ends, which lost 1 base and 0 bases, there was a span of 13 bases. Germline V gene data show CDR1 as LNHDA and CDR2 as SQIVND (reference sequence). CDR3 protein: CASSIGAGGNSGNTIYF. The CDR3, as DNA: TGTGCCAGTAGTATAGGCGCCGGCGGCAACTCTGGAAACACCATATATTTT.

The J gene is TRBJ1-5, the V gene TRBV7-8; 10 bases map to TRBD1. The CDR3 has 16 residues. Germline CDR1 reads SGHVS; CDR2 reads FQNEAQ. The J segment lost 3 bases and the V segment lost 1 base, leaving 3 bases of the junction unmatched. DNA of the CDR3: TGTGCCAGCAGCTTAGAGGGACAGGGGTACAATCAGCCCCAGCATTTT. Protein product: CASSLEGQGYNQPQHF.

About this clone itself: Other nucleotide sequences from this sample produce the same CDR3. This rearrangement joins TRBV5-1 to TRBJ1-4; D is undetermined. V lost 0 bases, J lost 0 bases, and 6 bases lay in between. The CDR3 loop spans 15 amino acids. CDR1 SGHRS and CDR2 YFSETQ come from the germline V gene. In nucleotides, the CDR3 is TGCGCCAGCAGCTTGGTAGGCGCAACTAATGAAAAACTGTTTTTT. Residues: CASSLVGATNEKLFF.

The CDR3 DNA reads as TGTGCCAGCAGCTTAGCACGGACCACTGAAGCTTTCTTT. Translated, it gives CASSLARTTEAFF. The rearrangement uses TRBV7-8 and TRBJ1-1; D is uncertain. The CDR3 loop spans 13 amino acids. CDR1 and CDR2 from the germline V gene are SGHVS and FQNEAQ. Between the trimmed V and J ends, which lost 0 bases and 4 bases, there was a span of 6 bases.

The V and J genes are TRBV19 and TRBJ1-2; D not resolved. V was pared by 2 bases and J by 0 bases, with 10 bases between. This CDR3 has 15 amino acids. Per the germline V gene, CDR1 is LNHDA and CDR2 is SQIVND (reference sequence). The CDR3 here is CASSIFSKANYGYTF. The CDR3 DNA sequence: TGTGCCAGTAGTATATTCAGCAAAGCTAACTATGGCTACACCTTC.

J is TRBJ1-2 and V is TRBV19, with D unresolved. The CDR3 loop spans 11 amino acids. Trimming cost V 6 bases and J 2 bases, with 4 bases left between them. CDR1 and CDR2 (germline): LNHDA, SQIVND (reference sequence). CDR3 nucleotides: TGTGCCAGTAGCCTAAACTATGGCTACACCTTC. Its translation: CASSLNYGYTF. The full variable domain, rest sourced from reference TRBV19 and TRBJ1-2, is DGGITQSPKYLFRKEGQNVTLSCEQNLNHDAMYWYRQDPGQGLRLIYYSQIVNDFQKGDIAEGYSVSREKKESFPLTVTSAQKNPTAFYLCASSLNYGYTFGSGTRLTVV.

The chain is built from TRBV19 and TRBJ2-4; 9 bases are shared with TRBD2. Per germline, CDR1 LNHDA and CDR2 SQIVND (reference sequence). The CDR3 sequence is 14 residues long. V was pared by 6 bases and J by 9 bases, with 9 bases of the junction left unmatched. CDR3 in DNA: TGTGCCAGTAGGATGCGGGGGGGCGGTGGCATTCAGTACTTC. Its translation is CASRMRGGGGIQYF.

This chain uses TRBV4-2 with TRBJ1-1; D unresolved. With 0 bases removed from V and 1 base from J, the gap between germline ends came to 9 bases. CDR1 LGHNA and CDR2 YNFKEQ come from the germline V gene. The CDR3 has 15 residues. The CDR3, as DNA: TGTGCCAGCAGCCAAGAGTCGGTCGGGAACACTGAAGCTTTCTTT. Residues: CASSQESVGNTEAFF.

V usage is TRBV28 and J usage is TRBJ1-1; TRBD1 might be the D (6 bases). V dropped 6 bases and J dropped 7 bases, with 15 bases sitting between them. CDR1 and CDR2 from the germline V gene are MDHEN and SYDVKM. The CDR3 sequence is 13 residues long. In nucleotides, the CDR3 is TGTGCCAGCAGCCGCGGACAGATAAGTGAAGCTTTCTTT. This sequence encodes CASSRGQISEAFF.

This clone occurred once. This chain connects TRBV7-2 to TRBJ1-5, with unresolved D. Per the germline V gene, CDR1 is SGHTA and CDR2 is FQGNSA. V lost 5 bases, J lost 7 bases, and 9 bases lay in between. The CDR3 consists of 12 residues. This CDR3 reads CASSDVWQPQHF. DNA of the CDR3: TGTGCCAGCAGCGACGTCTGGCAGCCCCAGCATTTT.

Points on this clone: Within the sample, other DNA sequences also encode this same CDR3. The chain recombines TRBV5-5 with TRBJ1-4; 12 bases align to TRBD1. V dropped 4 bases and J dropped 8; count of bases not matched to a gene: 3. Germline V CDR1 and CDR2: SGHKS, YYEKEE (reference sequence). The CDR3 totals 14 residues. CDR3 nucleotides: TGTGCCAGCAGCCTCGGGACAGGGGGCGAAAAACTGTTTTTT. This encodes CASSLGTGGEKLFF.

The chain links TRBV3-1 (or the pseudogene TRBV3-2) to TRBJ1-2; no definite D call. The V end was cut by 0 bases, the J end by 5 bases, with 7 bases between. Germline lookup yields CDR1 LGHDT and CDR2 YNNKEL (reference sequence). This CDR3 spans 13 amino acids. DNA of the CDR3: TGTGCCAGCAGCCAAGACCCTCTTTATGGCTACACCTTC. It translates to CASSQDPLYGYTF.

The rearrangement uses TRBV7-2 and TRBJ1-2, with a weak D call TRBD1 (6 bases). This CDR3 spans 13 amino acids. V was cut by 1 base and J by 9 bases, with 12 bases left in between. Germline V gene data show CDR1 as SGHTA and CDR2 as FQGNSA. CDR3 nucleotides: TGTGCCAGCAGCTTAGGGGGGCGTAGGAGCTACACCTTC. It yields the protein CASSLGGRRSYTF. The whole variable domain, remainder taken from reference TRBV7-2 and TRBJ1-2, is GAGVSQSPSNKVTEKGKDVELRCDPISGHTALYWYRQSLGQGLEFLIYFQGNSAPDKSGLPSDRFSAERTGGSVSTLTIQRTQQEDSAVYLCASSLGGRRSYTFGSGTRLTVV.

CDR3 residues: CASSLAFGGRETQYF. The CDR3 DNA is TGCGCCAGCAGCTTGGCCTTCGGGGGGCGGGAGACCCAGTACTTC. The chain recombines TRBV5-1 with TRBJ2-5, with a weak D call TRBD2 (7 bases). CDR3 size: 15 residues. Germline CDR1 reads SGHRS; CDR2 reads YFSETQ. V lost 0 bases and J lost 5, with 14 bases in between.

The rearrangement joins TRBV12-3 or TRBV12-4 to TRBJ1-3; D gene unclear. This CDR3 region has 13 residues. With 8 bases removed from V and 0 bases from J, the gap between germline ends came to 8 bases. For the CDR3, the DNA is TGTGCCAGCGGCCGGAACTCTGGAAACACCATATATTTT. Protein: CASGRNSGNTIYF.

The table lists this clone with a count of one. The genes are TRBV4-2 and TRBJ1-3; a weak D match, TRBD1 (5 bases). The CDR3 runs 19 residues. Germline V CDR1 and CDR2: LGHNA, YNFKEQ. The germline V and J ends were trimmed by 4 bases and 3 bases, with 25 bases remaining between them. The CDR3 sequence is CASSPRDRSGTSYGNTIYF. CDR3 coding DNA: TGTGCCAGCAGCCCCAGAGACAGATCCGGAACCTCTTATGGAAACACCATATATTTT.

V is TRBV7-9 and J is TRBJ1-6, with a possible D match to TRBD1 (6 bases). The CDR3 has 14 amino acids. Per the germline V gene, CDR1 is SEHNR and CDR2 is FQNEAQ (reference sequence). Trimming left V 4 bases short and J 4 bases short, with 8 bases between. For the CDR3, the DNA is TGTGCCAGCAGCTCCGGACAGTATAATTCACCCCTCCACTTT. Protein sequence: CASSSGQYNSPLHF.

This sequence joins TRBV6-2 or TRBV6-3 and TRBJ2-5, with TRBD1 matching 9 bases. Germline V gene sequence: CDR1 MNHEY, CDR2 SVGEGT. This CDR3 comprises 15 residues. V lost 2 bases to trimming and J lost 5 bases; unmatched junction nucleotides: 6. CDR3 loop: CASSYGTGITETQYF. The CDR3 nucleotides read TGTGCCAGCAGTTACGGGACAGGGATTACTGAGACCCAGTACTTC.

V and J are TRBV30 and TRBJ1-2, with D tentatively TRBD1 (5 bases). CDR3 length: 12 amino acids. Between the trimmed V and J ends, which lost 3 bases and 2 bases, there was a span of 7 bases. Germline V gene data show CDR1 as GTSNPN and CDR2 as SVGIG (reference sequence). CDR3 bases: TGTGCCTGGAGCCACAGGAACTATGGCTACACCTTC. Its protein is CAWSHRNYGYTF.

The CDR3: CASSIYRGRSNQPQHF. Here the CDR3 DNA reads TGTGCCAGTAGTATCTACAGGGGGCGGAGCAATCAGCCCCAGCATTTT. J is TRBJ1-5 and V is TRBV19; 9 bases map to TRBD1. V was clipped by 3 bases and J by 1 base; unmatched bases: 4. This CDR3 is built from 16 residues. Germline CDR1 reads LNHDA; CDR2 reads SQIVND (reference sequence).

The chain carries TRBV29-1 and TRBJ1-1; no clear D gene. Germline V gene sequence: CDR1 SQVTM, CDR2 ANQGSEA. The V end lost 2 bases, the J end lost 5 bases, and 9 bases lay between the germline ends. The CDR3 length is 12 residues. This chain's CDR3 is CSVEKQHTEAFF. The CDR3 DNA reads as TGCAGCGTTGAAAAACAGCATACTGAAGCTTTCTTT.

V and J are TRBV19 and TRBJ1-6; maybe TRBD1 (5 bases). Trimming took 7 bases from V and 10 from J, leaving 14 bases between them. This CDR3 is 13 amino acids long. Germline V gives CDR1 LNHDA, CDR2 SQIVND (reference sequence). The CDR3 loop is CASTPVGDSPLHF. The CDR3 DNA reads as TGTGCCAGTACCCCTGTAGGGGACTCACCCCTCCACTTT.